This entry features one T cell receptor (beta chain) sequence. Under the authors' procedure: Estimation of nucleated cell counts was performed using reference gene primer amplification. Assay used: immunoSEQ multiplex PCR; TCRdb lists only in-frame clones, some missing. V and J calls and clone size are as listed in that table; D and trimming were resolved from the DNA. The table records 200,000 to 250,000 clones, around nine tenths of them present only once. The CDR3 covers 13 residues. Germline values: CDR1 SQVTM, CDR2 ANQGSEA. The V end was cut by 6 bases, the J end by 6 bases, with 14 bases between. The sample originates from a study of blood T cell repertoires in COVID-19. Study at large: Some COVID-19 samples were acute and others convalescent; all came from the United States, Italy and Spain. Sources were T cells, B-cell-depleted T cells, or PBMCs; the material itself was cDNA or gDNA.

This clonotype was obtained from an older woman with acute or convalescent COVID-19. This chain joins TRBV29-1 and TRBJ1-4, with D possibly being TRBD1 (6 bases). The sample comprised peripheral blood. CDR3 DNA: TGCAGCGTAAAAGGGGGTTTTGATGAAAAACTGTTTTTT. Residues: CSVKGGFDEKLFF.